This T cell receptor beta chain emerged from a study of T cells after yellow fever vaccination. TCRdb independently ran MiXCR on the 5' RACE reads; one entry per CDR3 protein. This table holds about 63,000 distinct CDR3 sequences, about 7% found once. This clonotype occurred many times. The antigen is not known. The CDR3 has 12 amino acids. V lost 7 bases and J 1 base, leaving 8 bases between the germline ends. The germline gives CDR1 SGHAT, CDR2 FQNNGV. Notes on the study in general: Booster samples showed a return of most primary-vaccination clones (roughly 95% CD4, 88% CD8).

Sequencing was performed on CD8+ T cells sorted from PBMCs, taken 15 days after the yellow fever booster vaccination. This receptor was taken from a man younger than 45 who received the YFV17D yellow fever vaccine. The V call is TRBV11-2, the J call TRBJ2-7; D remains unclear. The CDR3 region is CASTDNSYEQYF. As DNA, the CDR3 is TGTGCCAGCACCGATAATTCCTACGAGCAGTACTTC.